This T cell receptor (beta chain) was obtained from a study of CD8 T cells in Susac syndrome. Study-level information: Within the group of sequenced Susac syndrome patients, roughly 6 had active disease and about 8 were in remission.

cDNA came from roughly 0.47 to 1 ug RNA primed by random hexamers. TCRdb reprocessed the immunoSEQ multiplex PCR reads via MiXCR and lists one record per CDR3 protein. This table has about 180,000 distinct CDR3 sequences, around 94% appearing once. Isolation of CD8+ and CD4+ T cells was performed negatively, whereas enrichment of TEMRA cells was done by FACS. Germline CDR1 reads SGHRS; CDR2 reads YFSETQ. With V trimmed by 4 bases and J by 5 bases, 9 bases remained unmatched. The CDR3 is made up of 15 amino acids. This chain uses TRBV5-1 with TRBJ2-7; 10 nucleotides match TRBD1. The receptor comes from a human donor with Susac syndrome. The sample consisted of CD4+ T cells from PBMCs. The CDR3 DNA reads as TGCGCCAGCAGCCCTCCCGGGACAGGGGCCCACGAGCAGTACTTC. Amino acid sequence: CASSPPGTGAHEQYF.